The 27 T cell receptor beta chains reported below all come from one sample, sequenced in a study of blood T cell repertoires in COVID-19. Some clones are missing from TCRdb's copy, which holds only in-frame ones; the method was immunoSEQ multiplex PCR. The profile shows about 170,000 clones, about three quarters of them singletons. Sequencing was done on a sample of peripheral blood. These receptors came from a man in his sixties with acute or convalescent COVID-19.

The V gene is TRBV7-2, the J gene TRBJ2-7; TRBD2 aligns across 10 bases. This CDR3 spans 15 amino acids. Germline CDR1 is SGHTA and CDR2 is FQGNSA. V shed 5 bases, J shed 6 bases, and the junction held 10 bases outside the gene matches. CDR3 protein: CASSPPGLATSEQYF. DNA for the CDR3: TGTGCCAGCAGCCCACCGGGACTAGCGACTTCCGAGCAGTACTTC.

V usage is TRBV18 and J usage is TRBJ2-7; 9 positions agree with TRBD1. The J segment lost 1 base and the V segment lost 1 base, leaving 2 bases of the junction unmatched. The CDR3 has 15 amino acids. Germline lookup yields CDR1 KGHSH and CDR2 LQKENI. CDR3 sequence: CASSPLGQGSYEQYF. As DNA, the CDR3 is TGTGCCAGCTCACCACTCGGACAGGGGTCCTACGAGCAGTACTTC.

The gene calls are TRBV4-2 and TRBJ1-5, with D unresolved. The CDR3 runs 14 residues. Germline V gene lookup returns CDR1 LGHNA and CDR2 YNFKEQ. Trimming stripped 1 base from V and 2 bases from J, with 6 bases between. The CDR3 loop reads CASSQASGNQPQHF. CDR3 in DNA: TGTGCCAGCAGCCAAGCCTCGGGCAATCAGCCCCAGCATTTT.

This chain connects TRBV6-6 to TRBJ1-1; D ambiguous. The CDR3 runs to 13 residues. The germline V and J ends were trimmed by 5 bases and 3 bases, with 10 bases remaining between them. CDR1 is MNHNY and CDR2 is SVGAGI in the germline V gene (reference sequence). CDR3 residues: CASSPNRDTEAFF. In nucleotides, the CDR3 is TGTGCCAGCAGTCCCAACAGAGACACTGAAGCTTTCTTT.

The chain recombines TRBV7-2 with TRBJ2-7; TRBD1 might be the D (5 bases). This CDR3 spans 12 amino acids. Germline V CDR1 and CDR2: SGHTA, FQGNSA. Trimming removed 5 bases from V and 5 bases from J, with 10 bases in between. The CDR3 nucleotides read TGTGCCAGCAGCCCAGGGTATAACGAGCAGTACTTC. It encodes CASSPGYNEQYF.

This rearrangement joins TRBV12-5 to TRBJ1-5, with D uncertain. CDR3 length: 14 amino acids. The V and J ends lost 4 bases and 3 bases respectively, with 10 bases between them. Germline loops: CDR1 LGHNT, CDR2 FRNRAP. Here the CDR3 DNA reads TGTGCTAGTGGTTCCCGAGGAAACAATCAGCCCCAGCATTTT. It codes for CASGSRGNNQPQHF. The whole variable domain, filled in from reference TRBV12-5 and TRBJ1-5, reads DARVTQTPRHKVTEMGQEVTMRCQPILGHNTVFWYRQTMMQGLELLAYFRNRAPLDDSGMPKDRFSAEMPDATLATLKIQPSEPRDSAVYFCASGSRGNNQPQHFGDGTRLSIL.

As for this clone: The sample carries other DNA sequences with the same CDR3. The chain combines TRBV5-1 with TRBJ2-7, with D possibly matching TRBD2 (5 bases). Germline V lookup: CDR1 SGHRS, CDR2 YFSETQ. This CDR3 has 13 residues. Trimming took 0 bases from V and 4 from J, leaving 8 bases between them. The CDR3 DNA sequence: TGCGCCAGCAGCTTGGAATCGGGGTACGAGCAGTACTTC. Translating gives CASSLESGYEQYF.

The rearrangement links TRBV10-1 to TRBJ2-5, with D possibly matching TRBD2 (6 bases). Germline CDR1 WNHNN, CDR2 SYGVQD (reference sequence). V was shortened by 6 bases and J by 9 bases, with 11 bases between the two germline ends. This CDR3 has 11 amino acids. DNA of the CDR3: TGCGCCAGCAGACCCCGGAGGGCCCAGTACTTC. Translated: CASRPRRAQYF.

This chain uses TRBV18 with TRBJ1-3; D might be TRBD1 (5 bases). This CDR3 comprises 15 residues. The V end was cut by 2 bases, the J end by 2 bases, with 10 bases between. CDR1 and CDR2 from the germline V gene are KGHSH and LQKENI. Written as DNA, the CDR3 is TGTGCCAGCTCACCAACCCCGGACACTGGAAACACCATATATTTT. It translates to CASSPTPDTGNTIYF.

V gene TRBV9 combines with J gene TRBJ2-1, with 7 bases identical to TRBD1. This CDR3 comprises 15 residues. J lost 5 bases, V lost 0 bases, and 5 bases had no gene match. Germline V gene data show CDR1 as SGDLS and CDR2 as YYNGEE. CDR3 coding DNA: TGTGCCAGCAGCGTAGAGGGACAGAGACACAATGAGCAGTTCTTC. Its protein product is CASSVEGQRHNEQFF.

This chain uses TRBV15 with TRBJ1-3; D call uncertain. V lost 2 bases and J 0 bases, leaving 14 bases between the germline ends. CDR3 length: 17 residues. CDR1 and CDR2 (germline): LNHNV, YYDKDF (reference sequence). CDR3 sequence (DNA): TGTGCCACCAGCAGATCCTCTCTAGGTTCCTCTGGAAACACCATATATTTT. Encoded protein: CATSRSSLGSSGNTIYF.

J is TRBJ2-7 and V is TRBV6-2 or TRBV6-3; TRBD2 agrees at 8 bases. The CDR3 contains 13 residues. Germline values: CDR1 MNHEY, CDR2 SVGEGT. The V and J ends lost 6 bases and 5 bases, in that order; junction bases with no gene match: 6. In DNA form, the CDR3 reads TGTGCCAGCAGCTCACGGGGGGGAGACGAGCAGTACTTC. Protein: CASSSRGGDEQYF.

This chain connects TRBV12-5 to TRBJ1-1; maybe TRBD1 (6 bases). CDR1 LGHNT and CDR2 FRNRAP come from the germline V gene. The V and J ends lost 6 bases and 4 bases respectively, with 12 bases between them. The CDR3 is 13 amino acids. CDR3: CASGRQEATEAFF. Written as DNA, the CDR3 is TGTGCTAGTGGGAGACAGGAGGCCACTGAAGCTTTCTTT.

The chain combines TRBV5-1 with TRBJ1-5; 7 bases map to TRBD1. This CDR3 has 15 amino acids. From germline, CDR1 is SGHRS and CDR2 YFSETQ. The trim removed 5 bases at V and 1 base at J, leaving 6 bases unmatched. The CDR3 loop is CASSRQGGSNQPQHF. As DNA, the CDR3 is TGCGCCAGCAGTCGACAGGGTGGGAGCAATCAGCCCCAGCATTTT.

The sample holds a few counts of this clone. CDR3 in amino acids: CASSQDRGIYYGYTF. The CDR3 DNA reads TGTGCCAGCAGCCAAGACAGGGGGATTTACTATGGCTACACCTTC. The chain couples TRBV3-1 (or the pseudogene TRBV3-2) to TRBJ1-2; TRBD1 matches 7 bases. The V and J ends lost 0 bases and 3 bases, in that order; junction bases with no gene match: 4. Germline CDR1 is LGHDT and CDR2 is YNNKEL (reference sequence). The CDR3 is made up of 15 amino acids.

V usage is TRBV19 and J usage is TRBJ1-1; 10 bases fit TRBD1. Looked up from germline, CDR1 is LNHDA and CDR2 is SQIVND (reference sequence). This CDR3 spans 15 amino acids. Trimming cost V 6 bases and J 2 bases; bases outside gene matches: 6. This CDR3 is CASSRRTGGNTEAFF. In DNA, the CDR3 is TGTGCCAGTAGCAGAAGGACAGGGGGTAACACTGAAGCTTTCTTT.

The CDR3 reads CASSLARVTDTQYF. The CDR3 nucleotides read TGTGCCAGCAGCTTGGCGAGGGTAACAGATACGCAGTATTTT. The J gene is TRBJ2-3, the V gene TRBV5-5; TRBD2 is a possible D gene (5 bases). Trimming removed 0 bases at V and 3 bases at J, with 8 bases between. CDR1 and CDR2 (germline): SGHKS, YYEKEE (reference sequence). CDR3 length: 14 residues.

CDR3 sequence reads: CASSLNKAGAFF. The CDR3 DNA reads TGTGCCAGCAGCTTGAATAAAGCGGGAGCTTTCTTT. This sequence joins TRBV5-8 and TRBJ1-1; the D is unclear. Germline V CDR1 and CDR2: SGHTS, YDEGEE. The CDR3 loop spans 12 amino acids. The V end was cut by 1 base, the J end by 10 bases, with 11 bases between.

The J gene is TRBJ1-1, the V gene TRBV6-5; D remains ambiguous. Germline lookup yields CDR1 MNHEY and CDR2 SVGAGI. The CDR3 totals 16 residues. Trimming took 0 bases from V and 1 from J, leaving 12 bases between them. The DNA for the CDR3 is TGTGCCAGCAGTTACTCGTTTCCAGAATCGAACACTGAAGCTTTCTTT. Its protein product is CASSYSFPESNTEAFF.

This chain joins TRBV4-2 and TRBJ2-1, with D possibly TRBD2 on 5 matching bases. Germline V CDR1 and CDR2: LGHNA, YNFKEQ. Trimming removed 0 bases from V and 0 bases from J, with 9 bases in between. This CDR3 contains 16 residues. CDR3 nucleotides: TGTGCCAGCAGCCAAGACCGAGGGAGCTCCTACAATGAGCAGTTCTTC. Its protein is CASSQDRGSSYNEQFF.

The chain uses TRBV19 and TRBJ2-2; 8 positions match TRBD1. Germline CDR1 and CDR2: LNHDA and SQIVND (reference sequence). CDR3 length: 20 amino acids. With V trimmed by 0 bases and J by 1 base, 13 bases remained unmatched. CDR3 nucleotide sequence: TGTGCCAGTAGTATAGATCTCCGCCGGACAGGGTTAGGGAACACCGGGGAGCTGTTTTTT. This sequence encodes CASSIDLRRTGLGNTGELFF.

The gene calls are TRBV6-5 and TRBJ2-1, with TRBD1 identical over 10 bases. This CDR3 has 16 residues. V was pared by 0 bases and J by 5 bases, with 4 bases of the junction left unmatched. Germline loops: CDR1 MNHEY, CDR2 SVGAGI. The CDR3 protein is CASSYSSTGGNNEQFF. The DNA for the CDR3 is TGTGCCAGCAGTTACTCTTCGACAGGGGGCAACAATGAGCAGTTCTTC.

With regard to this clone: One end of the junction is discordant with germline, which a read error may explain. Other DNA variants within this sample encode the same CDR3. The CDR3 sequence is CAWSVWGVGNYGYTF. CDR3 DNA sequence: TGTGCCTGGAGTGTATGGGGAGTAGGCAACTATGGTTACACCTTC. V is TRBV30 and J is TRBJ1-2; no clear D gene. The CDR3 totals 15 residues. In germline, CDR1 is GTSNPN, CDR2 SVGIG (reference sequence).

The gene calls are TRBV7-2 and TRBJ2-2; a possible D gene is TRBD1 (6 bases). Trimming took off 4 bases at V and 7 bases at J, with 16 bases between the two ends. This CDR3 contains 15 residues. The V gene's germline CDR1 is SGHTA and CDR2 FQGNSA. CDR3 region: CASSYTGSRYGELFF. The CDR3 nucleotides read TGTGCCAGCAGCTATACAGGGAGCCGGTACGGGGAGCTGTTTTTT.

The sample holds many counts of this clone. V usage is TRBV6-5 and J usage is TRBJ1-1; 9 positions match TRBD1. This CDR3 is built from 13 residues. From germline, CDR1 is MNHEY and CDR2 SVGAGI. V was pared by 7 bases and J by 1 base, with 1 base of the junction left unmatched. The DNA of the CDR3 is TGTGCCAGCAAGGGACAGGGGAACACTGAAGCTTTCTTT. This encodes CASKGQGNTEAFF.

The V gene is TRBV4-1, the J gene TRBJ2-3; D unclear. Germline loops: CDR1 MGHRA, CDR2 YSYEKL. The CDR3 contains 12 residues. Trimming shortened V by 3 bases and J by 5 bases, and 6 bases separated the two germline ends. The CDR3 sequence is CASSQREDTQYF. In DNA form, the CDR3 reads TGCGCCAGCAGCCAGAGAGAAGATACGCAGTATTTT.

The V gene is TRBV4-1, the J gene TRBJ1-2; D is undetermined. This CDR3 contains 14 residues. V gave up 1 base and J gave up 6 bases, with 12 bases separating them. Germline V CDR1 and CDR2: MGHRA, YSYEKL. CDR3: CASSQVWGADGYTF. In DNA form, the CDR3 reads TGCGCCAGCAGCCAAGTCTGGGGAGCAGATGGCTACACCTTC.